The text below deals with one T cell receptor beta chain. Antigen unknown. This specimen comes from a study of cytomegalovirus exposure and HLA in healthy donors. Findings of the study overall: Previously analyzed data showed that most TCR beta V segments were productive at a frequency of about 87% or about 30%.

The PCR contained 60 Vbeta and 13 Jbeta primers. Produced via immunoSEQ multiplex PCR; TCRdb's table is partial and in-frame only. The sample yields around 120,000 clones, over 70% seen once. The source is a woman aged 40-49 years in good health and CMV-seronegative. Sequenced: PBMCs.

In DNA form, the CDR3 reads TGTGCCAGCAGTCCCACCGGGACAGGGGATTTCTACGAGCAGTACTTC. This gives the protein CASSPTGTGDFYEQYF. The V gene is TRBV28, the J gene TRBJ2-7, with TRBD1 matching 10 bases. Trimming cost V 5 bases and J 3 bases; bases outside gene matches: 10. Germline V gene sequence: CDR1 MDHEN, CDR2 SYDVKM. The CDR3 has 16 residues.